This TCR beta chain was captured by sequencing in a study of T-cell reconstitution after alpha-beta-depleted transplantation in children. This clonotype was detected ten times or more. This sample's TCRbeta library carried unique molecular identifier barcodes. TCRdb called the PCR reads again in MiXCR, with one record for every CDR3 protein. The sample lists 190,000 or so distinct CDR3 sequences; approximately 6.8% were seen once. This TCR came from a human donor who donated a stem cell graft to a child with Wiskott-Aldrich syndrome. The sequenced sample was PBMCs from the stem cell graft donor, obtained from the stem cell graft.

CDR3 DNA: TGTGCCAGCAGCTCAGGACTAGCGGGAGTCACCGGGGAGCTGTTTTTT. Its protein product is CASSSGLAGVTGELFF. The chain couples TRBV7-9 to TRBJ2-2, with 13 bases that match TRBD2. J lost 4 bases, V lost 4 bases, and 3 bases had no gene match. The CDR3 sequence is 16 residues long. Germline CDR1 SEHNR, CDR2 FQNEAQ (reference sequence).